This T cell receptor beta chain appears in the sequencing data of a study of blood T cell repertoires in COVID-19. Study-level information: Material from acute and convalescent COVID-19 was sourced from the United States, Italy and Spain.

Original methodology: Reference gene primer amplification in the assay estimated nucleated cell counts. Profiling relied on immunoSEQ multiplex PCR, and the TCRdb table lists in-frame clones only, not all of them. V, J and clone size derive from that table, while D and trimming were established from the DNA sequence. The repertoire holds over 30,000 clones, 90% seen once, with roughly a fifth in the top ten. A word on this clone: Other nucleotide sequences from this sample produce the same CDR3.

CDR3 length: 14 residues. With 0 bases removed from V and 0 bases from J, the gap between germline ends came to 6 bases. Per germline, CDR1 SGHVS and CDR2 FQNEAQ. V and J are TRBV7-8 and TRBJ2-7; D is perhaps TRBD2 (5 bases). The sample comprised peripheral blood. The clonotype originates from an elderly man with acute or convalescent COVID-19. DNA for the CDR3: TGTGCCAGCAGCTTAGCGGGGAGCTCCTACGAGCAGTACTTC. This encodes CASSLAGSSYEQYF. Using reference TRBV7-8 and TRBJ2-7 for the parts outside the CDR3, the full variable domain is GAGVSQSPRYKVAKRGQDVALRCDPISGHVSLFWYQQALGQGPEFLTYFQNEAQLDKSGLPSDRFFAERPEGSVSTLKIQRTQQEDSAVYLCASSLAGSSYEQYFGPGTRLTVT.